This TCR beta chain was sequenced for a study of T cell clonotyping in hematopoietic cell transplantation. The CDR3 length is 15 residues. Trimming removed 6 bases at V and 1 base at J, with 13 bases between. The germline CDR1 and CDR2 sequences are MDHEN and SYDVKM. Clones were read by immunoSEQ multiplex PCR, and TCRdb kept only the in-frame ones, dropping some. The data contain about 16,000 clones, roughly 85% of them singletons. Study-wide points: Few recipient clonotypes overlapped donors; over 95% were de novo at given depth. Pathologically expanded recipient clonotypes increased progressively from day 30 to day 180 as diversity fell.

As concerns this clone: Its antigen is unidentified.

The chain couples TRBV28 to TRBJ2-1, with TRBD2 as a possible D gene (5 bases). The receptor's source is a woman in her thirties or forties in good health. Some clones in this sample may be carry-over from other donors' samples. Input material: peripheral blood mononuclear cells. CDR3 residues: CASRRTSGSYNEQFF. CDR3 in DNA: TGTGCCAGCAGACGGACCTCGGGATCCTACAATGAGCAGTTCTTC.